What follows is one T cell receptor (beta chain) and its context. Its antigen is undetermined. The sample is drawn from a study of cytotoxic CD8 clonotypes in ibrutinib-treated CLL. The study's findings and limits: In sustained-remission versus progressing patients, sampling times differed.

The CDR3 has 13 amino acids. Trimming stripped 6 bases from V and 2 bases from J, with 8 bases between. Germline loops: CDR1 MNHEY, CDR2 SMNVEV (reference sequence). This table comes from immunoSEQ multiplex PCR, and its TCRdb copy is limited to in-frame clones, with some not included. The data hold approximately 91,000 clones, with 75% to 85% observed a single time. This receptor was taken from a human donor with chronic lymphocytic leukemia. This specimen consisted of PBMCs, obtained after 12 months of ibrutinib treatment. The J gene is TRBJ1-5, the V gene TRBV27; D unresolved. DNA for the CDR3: TGTGCCAGCAGCCACGCGGGCAATCAGCCCCAGCATTTT. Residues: CASSHAGNQPQHF.